Given below is one TCR beta chain in context. Its cognate antigen has yet to be identified. No base quality information exists; no much larger clone differs at one position. The immunoSEQ Assay, a bias-controlled multiplex PCR, was used to amplify TCRbeta CDR3 regions from genomic DNA. On the authors' methods: The number of nucleated cells in each sample was estimated by amplification of reference gene primers within the assay. To quantify the absolute abundance of each unique TCRbeta CDR3 rearrangement, sequence reads were collapsed and filtered. For each sample, productive Simpson clonality was calculated as the square root of Simpson's diversity index across productive rearrangements. Entries here come from immuneACCESS through TCRdb and include only in-frame sequences with V and J called. Some clones fail to appear in such tables; in the studies checked, an unresolved V gene covers under half of the shortfall, and the cause of the remainder is unknown. V, J and clone size reflect that table, while D and trimming were determined from the DNA. The sample table contains approximately 190,000 clones; only one count was recorded for 70% to 90% of them. The leading ten clones occupy under 25% of the sample.

From its cysteine to its phenylalanine, the CDR3 spans 15 amino acids. Kept here is only the CDR3 DNA, which spans 45 bases and is read in frame from base 1. The V end gives up 4 bases and the J end 3 bases, leaving 6 bases in the junction not matched to a gene. Sequences SGHNT (CDR1) and YYREEE (CDR2) are obtained from the germline V gene (reference sequence). Collaborating institutions collected whole blood in K2EDTA tubes following their own protocols. For TCRbeta analysis, collaborators shipped samples as frozen whole blood, isolated PBMCs, or DNA extracted from either of those sample types. The sample comes from a study of blood T cell repertoires in COVID-19 (dated by TCRdb to 2018 to 2020). A note on the overall study: Collaborator samples came from the United States, Italy and Spain and covered acute and convalescent phases of COVID-19. The material from the prospective study consisted of cDNA or gDNA derived from T cells, B-cell-depleted T cells, or PBMCs. Where available, HLA class I and class II types were obtained from metadata supplied by the sample provider rather than from assay-based typing. Samples were obtained from the ongoing ImmuneRACE study (first 160 participants) and from about 1,300 subjects provided by 6 global collaborators. Deeply sampled blood TCRbeta repertoires from subjects exposed to, actively infected with, or recovered from COVID-19 were included in the dataset. Nearly every sample came with metadata listing a de-identified subject ID, COVID-19 status, age in years and sex. The repertoires were released in a freely available public database intended as a resource for research on the immune response to SARS-CoV-2. Results and caveats for the whole study, not just this receptor: How much clinical and demographic metadata was included differed by source and by participant, and the metadata was provided uncurated.

The rearrangement combines TRBV5-4 with TRBJ2-5; 10 nucleotides in the junction match TRBD2. The TCR was taken from a man aged 60-69 years with active or convalescent COVID-19. Sequencing was performed on peripheral blood. The DNA sequence is TGTGCCAGCAGCCGGGTAGCGGGGGGCGAAGAGACCCAGTACTTC. It is translated as CASSRVAGGEETQYF.